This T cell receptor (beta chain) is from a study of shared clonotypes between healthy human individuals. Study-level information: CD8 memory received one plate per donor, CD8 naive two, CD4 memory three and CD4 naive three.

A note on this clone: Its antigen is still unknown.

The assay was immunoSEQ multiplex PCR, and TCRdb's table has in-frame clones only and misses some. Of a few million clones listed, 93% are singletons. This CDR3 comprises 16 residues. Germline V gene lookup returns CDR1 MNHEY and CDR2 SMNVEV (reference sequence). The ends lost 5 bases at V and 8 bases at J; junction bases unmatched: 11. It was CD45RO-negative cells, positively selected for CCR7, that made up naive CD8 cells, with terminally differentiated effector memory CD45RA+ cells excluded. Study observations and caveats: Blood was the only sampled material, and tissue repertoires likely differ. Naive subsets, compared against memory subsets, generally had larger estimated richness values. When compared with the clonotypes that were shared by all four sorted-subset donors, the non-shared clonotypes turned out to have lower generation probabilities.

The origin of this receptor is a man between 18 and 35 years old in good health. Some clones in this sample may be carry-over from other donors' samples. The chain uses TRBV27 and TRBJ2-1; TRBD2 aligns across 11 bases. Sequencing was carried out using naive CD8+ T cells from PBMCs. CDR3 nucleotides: TGTGCCAGCAGTCTTATAGCGGGAGGGACACGGGATGAGCAGTTCTTC. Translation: CASSLIAGGTRDEQFF.